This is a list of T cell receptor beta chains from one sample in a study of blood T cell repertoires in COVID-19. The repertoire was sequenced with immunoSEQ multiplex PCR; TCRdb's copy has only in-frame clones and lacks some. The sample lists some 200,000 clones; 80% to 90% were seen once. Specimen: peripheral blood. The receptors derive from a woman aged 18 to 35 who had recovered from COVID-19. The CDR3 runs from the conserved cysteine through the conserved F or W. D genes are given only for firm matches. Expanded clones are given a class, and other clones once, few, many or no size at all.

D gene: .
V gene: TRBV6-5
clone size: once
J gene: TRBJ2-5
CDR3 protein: CASSQGGAGQETQYF
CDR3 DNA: TGTGCCAGCAGCCAAGGGGGGGCTGGTCAAGAGACCCAGTACTTC

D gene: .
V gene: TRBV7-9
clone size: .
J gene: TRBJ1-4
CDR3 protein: CASRGSLGEKLFF
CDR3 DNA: TGTGCCAGCAGGGGGAGTCTGGGGGAAAAACTGTTTTTT

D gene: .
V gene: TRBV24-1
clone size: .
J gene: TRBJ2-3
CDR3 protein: CATSDPETVTQYF
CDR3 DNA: TGTGCCACCAGTGACCCGGAGACGGTTACGCAGTATTTT

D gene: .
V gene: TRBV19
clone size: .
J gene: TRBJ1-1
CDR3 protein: CASSRDFRVSYEAFF
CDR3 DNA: TGTGCCAGTAGTAGAGACTTCAGGGTAAGCTATGAAGCTTTCTTT

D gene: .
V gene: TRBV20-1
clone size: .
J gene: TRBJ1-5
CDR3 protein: CSASRGIRNQPQHF
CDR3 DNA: TGCAGTGCTAGTCGGGGTATCCGCAATCAGCCCCAGCATTTT

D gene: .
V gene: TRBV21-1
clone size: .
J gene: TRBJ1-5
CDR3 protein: CASSKENDGSNQPQHF
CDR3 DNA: TGTGCCAGCAGCAAAGAGAATGACGGGAGCAATCAGCCCCAGCATTTT

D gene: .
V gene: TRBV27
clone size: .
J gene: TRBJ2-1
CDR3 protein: CASSLAGINEQFF
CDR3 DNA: TGTGCCAGCAGTTTAGCAGGGATCAATGAGCAGTTCTTC

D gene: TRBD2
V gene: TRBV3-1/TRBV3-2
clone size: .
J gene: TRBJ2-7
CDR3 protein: CASSSRTSGSPGEQYF
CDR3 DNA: TGTGCCAGCAGCTCGCGGACTAGCGGGTCCCCCGGAGAGCAGTACTTC

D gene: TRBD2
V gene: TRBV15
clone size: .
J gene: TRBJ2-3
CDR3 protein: CATSSLRGGGGASDTQYF
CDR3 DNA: TGTGCCACCAGCAGCCTACGGGGCGGCGGGGGGGCCTCCGATACGCAGTATTTT

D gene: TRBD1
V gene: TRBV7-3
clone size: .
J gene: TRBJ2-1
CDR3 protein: CASSLGQLGEQFF
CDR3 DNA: TGTGCCAGCAGCTTGGGACAGCTGGGGGAGCAGTTCTTC

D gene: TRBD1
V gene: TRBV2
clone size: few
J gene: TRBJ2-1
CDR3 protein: CASSIDRGYEQFF
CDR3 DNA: TGTGCCAGCAGCATCGACAGGGGCTATGAGCAGTTCTTC

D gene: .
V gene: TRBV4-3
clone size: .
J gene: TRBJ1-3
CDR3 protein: CASSQDGVNTIYF
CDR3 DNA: TGCGCCAGCAGCCAAGACGGGGTGAACACCATATATTTT

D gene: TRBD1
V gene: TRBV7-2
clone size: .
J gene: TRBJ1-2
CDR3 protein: CASSSNTGVGYGYTF
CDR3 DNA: TGTGCCAGCAGCTCTAACACAGGGGTTGGATATGGCTACACCTTC

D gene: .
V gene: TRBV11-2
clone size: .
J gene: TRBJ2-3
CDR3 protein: CASSSLDTQYF
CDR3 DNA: TGTGCCAGCAGCTCCTTAGATACGCAGTATTTT

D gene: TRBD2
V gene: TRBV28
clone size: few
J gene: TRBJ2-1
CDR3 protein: CASSLTLRGDNEQFF
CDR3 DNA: TGTGCCAGCAGTCTAACCCTCCGGGGGGACAATGAGCAGTTCTTC

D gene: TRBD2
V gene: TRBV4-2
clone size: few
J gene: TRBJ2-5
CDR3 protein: CASSQTHRTSQETQYF
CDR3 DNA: TGTGCCAGCAGCCAAACCCATCGGACTAGTCAAGAGACCCAGTACTTC

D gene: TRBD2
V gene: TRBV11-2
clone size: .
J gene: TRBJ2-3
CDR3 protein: CASSLYPSGGAPDTQYF
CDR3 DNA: TGTGCCAGCAGCTTATACCCTAGCGGGGGGGCTCCAGATACGCAGTATTTT

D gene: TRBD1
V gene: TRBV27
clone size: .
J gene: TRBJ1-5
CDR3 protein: CASSSTGGLKPQHF
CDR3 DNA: TGTGCCAGCAGTTCGACAGGGGGGTTGAAGCCCCAGCATTTT

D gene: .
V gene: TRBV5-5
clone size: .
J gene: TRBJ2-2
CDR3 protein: CASSSSGNTGELFF
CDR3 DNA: TGTGCCAGCAGCAGCAGCGGGAACACCGGGGAGCTGTTTTTT

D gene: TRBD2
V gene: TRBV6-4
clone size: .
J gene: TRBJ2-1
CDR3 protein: CASSRGPRAGGPYEQFF
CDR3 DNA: TGTGCCAGCAGTCGGGGGCCCCGAGCGGGAGGCCCTTATGAGCAGTTCTTC

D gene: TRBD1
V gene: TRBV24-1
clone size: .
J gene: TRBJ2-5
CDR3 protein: CATSDLGTGKGETQYF
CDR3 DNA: TGTGCCACCAGTGATTTGGGGACAGGGAAGGGAGAGACCCAGTACTTC

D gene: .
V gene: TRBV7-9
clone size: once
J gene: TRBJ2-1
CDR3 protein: CASSLSVKQFF
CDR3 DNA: TGTGCCAGCAGCTTAAGCGTCAAGCAGTTCTTC

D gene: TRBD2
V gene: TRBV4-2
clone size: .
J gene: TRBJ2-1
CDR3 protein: CASSHPTSGRSNEQFF
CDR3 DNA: TGTGCCAGCAGCCATCCAACTAGCGGGAGAAGCAATGAGCAGTTCTTC

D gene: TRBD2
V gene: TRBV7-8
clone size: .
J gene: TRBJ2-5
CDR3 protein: CASRQRGLAGKETQYF
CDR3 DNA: TGTGCCAGCCGGCAGCGAGGACTAGCGGGAAAAGAGACCCAGTACTTC

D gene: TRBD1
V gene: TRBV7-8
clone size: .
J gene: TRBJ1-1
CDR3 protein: CASSGHRTGPTLDTEAFF
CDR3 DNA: TGTGCCAGCAGCGGGCACCGGACAGGGCCAACCTTGGACACTGAAGCTTTCTTT

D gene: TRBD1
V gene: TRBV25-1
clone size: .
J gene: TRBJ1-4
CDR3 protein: CASTDRGRGENEKLFF
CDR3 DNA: TGTGCCAGCACGGACAGGGGTCGGGGAGAAAATGAAAAACTGTTTTTT

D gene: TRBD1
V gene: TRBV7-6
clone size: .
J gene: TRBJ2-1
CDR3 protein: CASSLVGQGISSYNEQFF
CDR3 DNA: TGTGCCAGCAGCTTAGTGGGACAGGGTATTAGCTCCTACAATGAGCAGTTCTTC

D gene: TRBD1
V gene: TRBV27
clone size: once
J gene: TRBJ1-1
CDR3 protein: CASSFGQGSPEAFF
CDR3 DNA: TGTGCCAGCAGTTTCGGACAGGGGAGCCCTGAAGCTTTCTTT

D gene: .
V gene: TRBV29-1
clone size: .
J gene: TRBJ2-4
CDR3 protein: CSAAVQGQAKNIQYF
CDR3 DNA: TGCAGCGCTGCTGTCCAGGGCCAAGCCAAAAACATTCAGTACTTC

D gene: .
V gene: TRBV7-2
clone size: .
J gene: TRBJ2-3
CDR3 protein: CASSLGDITSTDTQYF
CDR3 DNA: TGTGCCAGCAGCTTGGGGGACATTACTAGCACAGATACGCAGTATTTT

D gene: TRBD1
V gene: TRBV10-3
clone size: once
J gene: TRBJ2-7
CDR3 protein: CAISDGQVSYEQYF
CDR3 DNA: TGTGCCATCAGTGATGGACAGGTATCCTACGAGCAGTACTTC

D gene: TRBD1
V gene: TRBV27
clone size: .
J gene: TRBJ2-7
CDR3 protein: CASRDETGGYEQYF
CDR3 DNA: TGTGCCAGCAGGGATGAGACAGGGGGCTACGAGCAGTACTTC